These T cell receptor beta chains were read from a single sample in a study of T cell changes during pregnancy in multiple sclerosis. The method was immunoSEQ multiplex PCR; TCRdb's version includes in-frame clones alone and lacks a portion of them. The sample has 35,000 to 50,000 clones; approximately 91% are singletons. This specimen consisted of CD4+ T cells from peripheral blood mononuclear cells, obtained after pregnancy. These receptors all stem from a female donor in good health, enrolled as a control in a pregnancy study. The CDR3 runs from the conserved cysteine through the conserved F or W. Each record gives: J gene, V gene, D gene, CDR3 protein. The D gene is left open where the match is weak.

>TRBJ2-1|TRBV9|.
CASSVGTGTYNEQFF
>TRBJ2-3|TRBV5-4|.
CAIGRGRYTDTQYF
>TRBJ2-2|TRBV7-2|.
CASSPRVGGPSGGELFF
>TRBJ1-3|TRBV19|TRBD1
CASSTKTGRIGNTIYF
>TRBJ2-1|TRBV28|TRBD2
CASNWPRTSANEQFF
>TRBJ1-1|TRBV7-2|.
CASSLLGAGNTEAFF
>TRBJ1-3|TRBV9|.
CASSAGHISNSGNTIYF
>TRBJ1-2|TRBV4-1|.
CASSQEGPGGGYTF
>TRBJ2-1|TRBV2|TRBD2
CASRGTSGANEQFF
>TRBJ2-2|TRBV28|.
CASSLSGPNTGELFF
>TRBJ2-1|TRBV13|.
CASSLGGTGTYNEQFF
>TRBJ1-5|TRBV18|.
CASSPGGAGNQPQHF
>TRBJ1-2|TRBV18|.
CASSPQGDGYTF
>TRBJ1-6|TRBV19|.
CASSGTSYNSPLHF
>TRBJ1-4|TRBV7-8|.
CASSQEATNEKLFF
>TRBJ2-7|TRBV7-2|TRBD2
CASSLISLGGRSGEQYF
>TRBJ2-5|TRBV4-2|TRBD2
CASSQEVWTSGGAWETQYF
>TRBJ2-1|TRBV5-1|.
CASSNDRNEQFF
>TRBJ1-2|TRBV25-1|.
CASSEGGYGYTF
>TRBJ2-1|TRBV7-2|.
CASSVQGYNEQFF
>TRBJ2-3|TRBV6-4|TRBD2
CASSDSSGGADTQYF
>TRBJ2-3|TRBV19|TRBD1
CASTPQGAVDTQYF
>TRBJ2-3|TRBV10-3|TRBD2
CAISFGGEPTDTQYF